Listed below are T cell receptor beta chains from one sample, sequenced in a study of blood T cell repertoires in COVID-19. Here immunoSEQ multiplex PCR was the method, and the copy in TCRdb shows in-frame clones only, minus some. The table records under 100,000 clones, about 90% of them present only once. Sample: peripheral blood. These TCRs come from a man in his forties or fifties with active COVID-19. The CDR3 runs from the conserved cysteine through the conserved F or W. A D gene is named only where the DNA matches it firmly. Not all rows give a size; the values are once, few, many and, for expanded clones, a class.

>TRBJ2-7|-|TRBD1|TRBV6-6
TGTGCCAGCCGCGCGCCGGGACAGGTAATTGAGCAGTACTTC
CASRAPGQVIEQYF
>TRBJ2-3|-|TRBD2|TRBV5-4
TGTGCCAGCAGCTTGTGGGGGGGGAGCACAGATACGCAGTATTTT
CASSLWGGSTDTQYF
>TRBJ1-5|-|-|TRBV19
TGTGCCAGTAGTATGGGCAGGGGAAATCAGCCCCAGCATTTT
CASSMGRGNQPQHF
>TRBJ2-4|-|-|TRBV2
TGTGCCAGCAGGGAGGACGGATTGCTTTCCAAAAACATTCAGTACTTC
CASREDGLLSKNIQYF
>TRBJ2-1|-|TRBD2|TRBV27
TGTGCCAGCAGTCGCAAACTAGCGGGAGTTAGTGAGCAGTTCTTC
CASSRKLAGVSEQFF
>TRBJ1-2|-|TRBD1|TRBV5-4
TGTGCCAGCAGCCTAGGACAGGCTCCCTATGGCTACACCTTC
CASSLGQAPYGYTF
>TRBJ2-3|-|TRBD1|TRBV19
TGTGCCAGTAGTATAGGGACAGGGGCCAGTACAGATACGCAGTATTTT
CASSIGTGASTDTQYF
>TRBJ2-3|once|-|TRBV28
TGTGCCAGCAGTTTTGGTCCCGAGCTCAGCACAGATACGCAGTATTTT
CASSFGPELSTDTQYF
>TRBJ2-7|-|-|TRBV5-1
TGCGCCAGCAGCTTGAAGGGGTACGAGCAGTACTTC
CASSLKGYEQYF
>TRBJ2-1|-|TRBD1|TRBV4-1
TGCGCCAGCAGCCAAACTCACGACAGGGGGTACCCCAATGAGCAGTTCTTC
CASSQTHDRGYPNEQFF
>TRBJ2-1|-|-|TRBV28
TGTGCCAGCAGTTTAGGAGGGGTCTACAATGAGCAGTTCTTC
CASSLGGVYNEQFF
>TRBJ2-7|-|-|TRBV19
TGTGCCAGTAGTAAGAAAGAGTTTGGCGAGCAGTACTTC
CASSKKEFGEQYF
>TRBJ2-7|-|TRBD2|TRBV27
TGTGCCAGCAGTTTACTCGGAATAGCGGGTACCTACGAGCAGTACTTC
CASSLLGIAGTYEQYF
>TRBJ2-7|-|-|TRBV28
TGTGCCACCTCCCCGGGAAAGTACGAGCAGTACTTC
CATSPGKYEQYF
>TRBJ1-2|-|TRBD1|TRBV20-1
TGCAGTGCTAGTGCCACCGGCGGGACAGGGGATTGGGTTTATGGCTACACCTTC
CSASATGGTGDWVYGYTF
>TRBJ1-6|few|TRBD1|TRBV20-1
TGCAGTGCTAGTAAGGGACAGGGGAATTCACCCCTCCACTTT
CSASKGQGNSPLHF
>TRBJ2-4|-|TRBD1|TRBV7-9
TGTGCCAGCAGCTCAAGACAGGGGCTAGCCAAAAACATTCAGTACTTC
CASSSRQGLAKNIQYF
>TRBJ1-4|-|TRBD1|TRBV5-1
TGCGCCAGCAGCACCACAGGGGAGGAAAATGAAAAACTGTTTTTT
CASSTTGEENEKLFF
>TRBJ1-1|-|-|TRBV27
TGTGCCAGCAGATATACAGGACAGAACACTGAAGCTTTCTTT
CASRYTGQNTEAFF
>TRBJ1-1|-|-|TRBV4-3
TGCGCCAGCAGCCAATGGAGTGGGACTGAAGCTTTCTTT
CASSQWSGTEAFF
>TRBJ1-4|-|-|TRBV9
TGTGCCAGCAGCGTAGGTGTAGGGCCGAGGGAGTATGAAAAACTGTTTTTT
CASSVGVGPREYEKLFF
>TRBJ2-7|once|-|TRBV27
TGTGCCAGCAGCCCAATGGGACTCGGAACTCTCGAGCAGTACTTC
CASSPMGLGTLEQYF
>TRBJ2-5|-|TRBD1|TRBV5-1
TGCGCCAGCAGTTCGACAGGGACGGACAAGCGGGAGACCCAGTACTTC
CASSSTGTDKRETQYF
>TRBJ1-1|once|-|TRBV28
TGTGCCAGCGTTAGGGGCGCCCCGAACACTGAAGCTTTCTTT
CASVRGAPNTEAFF
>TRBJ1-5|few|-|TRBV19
TGTGCCAGTAGGCCCCAGGCAGGGTACAATCAGCCCCAGCATTTT
CASRPQAGYNQPQHF
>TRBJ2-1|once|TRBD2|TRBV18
TGTGCCAGCTCACCTGGGTCTAGCGGGGGGCACAATGAGCAGTTCTTC
CASSPGSSGGHNEQFF
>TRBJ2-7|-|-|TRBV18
TGTGCCAGCTCACCAGGAGGTGGGCCTAGCTCCTACGAGCAGTACTTC
CASSPGGGPSSYEQYF
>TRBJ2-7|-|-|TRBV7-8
TGTGCCAGCAGCTTAGTGGACAGCTCCTACGAGCAGTACTTC
CASSLVDSSYEQYF
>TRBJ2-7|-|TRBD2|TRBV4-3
TGCGCCAGCAGCCAAGGAGTATCGGGGGGGCGGTGGTACGAGCAGTACTTC
CASSQGVSGGRWYEQYF
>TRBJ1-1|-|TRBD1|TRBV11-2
TGTGCCAGCAGCCGCTTCCGGGACAGCAGTATGAACACTGAAGCTTTCTTT
CASSRFRDSSMNTEAFF
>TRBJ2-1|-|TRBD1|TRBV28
TGTGCCAGCAGTTCAACCGGGACAGGGTACAATGAGCAGTTCTTC
CASSSTGTGYNEQFF
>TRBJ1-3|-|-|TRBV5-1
TGCGCCAGCAGCTTGGAGCGGTTCTACTCTGGAAACACCATATATTTT
CASSLERFYSGNTIYF
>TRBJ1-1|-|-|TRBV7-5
TGTGCCAGAAGCTTAGCGATCCAGGACAGGAACGCTGAAGCTTTCTTT
CARSLAIQDRNAEAFF
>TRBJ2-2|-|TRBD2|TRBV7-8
TGTGCCAGCAGCTTTAGCGGGAGGCGTGACACCGGGGAGCTGTTTTTT
CASSFSGRRDTGELFF
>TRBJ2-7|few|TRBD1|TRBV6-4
TGTGCCAGCAGTGACTTCGAAAGGGTTGACAGGGGGCCTTACGAGCAGTACTTC
CASSDFERVDRGPYEQYF
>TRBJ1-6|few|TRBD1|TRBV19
TGTGCCAGTAGTGCCGGGACAGTTTTTTCACCCCTCCACTTT
CASSAGTVFSPLHF
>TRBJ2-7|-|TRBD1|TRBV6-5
TGTGCCAGCAGTCGGATGGCAGGGGGCTACGAGCAGTACTTC
CASSRMAGGYEQYF
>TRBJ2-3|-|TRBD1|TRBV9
TGTGCCAGCTGGACAGGACCCACAGATACGCAGTATTTT
CASWTGPTDTQYF
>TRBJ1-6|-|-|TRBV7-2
TGTGCCAGCAGCCCAGGGTTGAGCTTGAATTCACCCCTCCACTTT
CASSPGLSLNSPLHF
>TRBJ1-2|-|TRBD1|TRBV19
TGTGCCAGTAAGACAGGGGGGAGAGGCTACACCTTC
CASKTGGRGYTF
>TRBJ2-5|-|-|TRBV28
TGTGCCAGCAGTTTACAGGGGCGAGAGACCCAGTACTTC
CASSLQGRETQYF
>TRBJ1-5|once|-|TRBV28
TGTGCCAGCAGTTTTGTAAGGGGGAATCAGCCCCAGCATTTT
CASSFVRGNQPQHF